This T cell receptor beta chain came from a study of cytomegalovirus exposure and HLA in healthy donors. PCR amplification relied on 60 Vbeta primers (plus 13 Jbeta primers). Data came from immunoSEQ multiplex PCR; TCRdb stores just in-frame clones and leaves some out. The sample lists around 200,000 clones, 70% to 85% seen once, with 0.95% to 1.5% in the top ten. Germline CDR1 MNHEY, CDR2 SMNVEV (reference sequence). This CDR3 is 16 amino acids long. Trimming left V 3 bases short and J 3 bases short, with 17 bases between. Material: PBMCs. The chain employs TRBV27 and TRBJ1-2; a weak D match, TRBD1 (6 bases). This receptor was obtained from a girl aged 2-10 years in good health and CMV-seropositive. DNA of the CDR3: TGTGCCAGCAGTTTCCTAACAGGGAGAGGGGACTATGGCTACACCTTC. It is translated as CASSFLTGRGDYGYTF.